This is a list of T cell receptor beta chains from one sample in a study of T cells in Graves' hyperthyroidism and ophthalmopathy. MiXCR, run by TCRdb on the multiplex PCR reads, gives a single entry per CDR3 protein. The sample lists 400,000 to 550,000 distinct CDR3 sequences, under 15% occurring once. The sample was blood. The receptors here all came from a young woman with Graves' hyperthyroidism. CDR3s include the opening cysteine and the closing phenylalanine or tryptophan. D genes are given only for firm matches. The size entry is marked missing in some rows and otherwise reads once, few, many or a size class.

CDR3 protein: CASSFPGTRKTDTQYF; CDR3 DNA: TGTGCCAGCAGCTTCCCCGGGACTAGGAAGACAGATACGCAGTATTTT; V gene: TRBV7-6; clone size: .; J gene: TRBJ2-3; D gene: TRBD2
CDR3 protein: CSAVGRGKGGNEQFF; CDR3 DNA: TGCAGTGCTGTCGGACGGGGCAAAGGTGGCAATGAGCAGTTCTTC; V gene: TRBV20-1; clone size: few; J gene: TRBJ2-1; D gene: .
CDR3 protein: CSVERTANYGYTF; CDR3 DNA: TGCAGCGTTGAAAGGACAGCGAACTATGGCTACACCTTC; V gene: TRBV29-1; clone size: .; J gene: TRBJ1-2; D gene: .
CDR3 protein: CASSLTSQTESSYNEQFF; CDR3 DNA: TGCGCCAGCAGCTTGACGTCCCAGACGGAGAGCTCCTACAATGAGCAGTTCTTC; V gene: TRBV5-1; clone size: many; J gene: TRBJ2-1; D gene: .
CDR3 protein: CASRLSPDRAYGYTF; CDR3 DNA: TGTGCCAGCAGGCTGTCGCCGGACAGGGCCTATGGCTACACCTTC; V gene: TRBV5-5; clone size: few; J gene: TRBJ1-2; D gene: TRBD1
CDR3 protein: CASSLTTVYNEQFF; CDR3 DNA: TGTGCCAGCAGCTTAACGACAGTTTACAATGAGCAGTTCTTC; V gene: TRBV7-9; clone size: many; J gene: TRBJ2-1; D gene: .
CDR3 protein: CASIPTGQNTEAFF; CDR3 DNA: TGTGCCAGCATCCCGACAGGCCAGAACACTGAAGCTTTCTTT; V gene: TRBV3-1; clone size: many; J gene: TRBJ1-1; D gene: .
CDR3 protein: CASSLVGGAGEAFF; CDR3 DNA: TGCGCCAGCAGCTTGGTAGGGGGCGCCGGTGAAGCTTTCTTT; V gene: TRBV5-1; clone size: few; J gene: TRBJ1-1; D gene: TRBD1
CDR3 protein: CASSPTILWDRGAFF; CDR3 DNA: TGCGCCAGCAGCCCGACTATTTTGTGGGACAGGGGTGCTTTCTTT; V gene: TRBV5-1; clone size: many; J gene: TRBJ1-1; D gene: TRBD1
CDR3 protein: CASSYEQTRQETQYF; CDR3 DNA: TGTGCCAGCAGTTATGAACAGACTCGCCAAGAGACCCAGTACTTC; V gene: TRBV6-1; clone size: few; J gene: TRBJ2-5; D gene: .
CDR3 protein: CASSEGVGGPYEQYF; CDR3 DNA: TGTGCCAGCAGTGAAGGGGTGGGGGGACCTTACGAGCAGTACTTC; V gene: TRBV2; clone size: many; J gene: TRBJ2-7; D gene: .